This T cell receptor (beta chain) was observed in a study of shared clonotypes between healthy human individuals. Turning to the study itself: There were three CD4 naive, three CD4 memory, two CD8 naive and one CD8 memory plates per donor. Points from the study as a whole: Represented diversity (both genetic and exposure-history) was limited by the small number of donors. The naive CD4 repertoires of a handful of donors were compared, and approximately 4.5% of clonotypes were shared.

Naive CD8 cells lacked CD45RO and underwent positive selection for CCR7, leaving out terminally differentiated effector memory CD45RA+ cells. The table came from immunoSEQ multiplex PCR; TCRdb's copy has only in-frame clones and leaves some out. The data show about 820,000 clones, with almost 95% seen just once and 24% held by the top ten. J lost 8 bases, V lost 5 bases, and 4 bases had no gene match. Germline V gene sequence: CDR1 MGHRA, CDR2 YSYEKL. The CDR3 runs to 14 residues. On this clone itself: Its antigen is not known.

Sequencing was done on a sample of naive CD8+ T cells sorted from blood. This clonotype was obtained from a man younger than 45 in good health. V gene TRBV4-1 combines with J gene TRBJ1-4; 11 positions match TRBD1. In nucleotides, the CDR3 is TGCGCCAGCAGCGGACAGGGGGCGCGGGAAAAACTGTTTTTT. Translating gives CASSGQGAREKLFF.